The source of this T cell receptor (beta chain) is a study of shared T cell receptors in the human thymus. Clones were read by immunoSEQ multiplex PCR, and TCRdb kept only the in-frame ones, dropping some. The sample lists tens of thousands of clones, about 96% seen once, with 0.033% in the top ten. Sequencing was done on a sample of thymocytes. The TCR was taken from a human donor.

The CDR3, as DNA: TGTGCCAGCAGCTTAGGTCCTAGCGAAGCAGATACGCAGTATTTT. As protein: CASSLGPSEADTQYF. The chain combines TRBV7-2 with TRBJ2-3; perhaps TRBD2 as D (6 bases). Germline V gene sequence: CDR1 SGHTA, CDR2 FQGNSA. The CDR3 runs 15 residues. Trimming stripped 1 base from V and 4 bases from J, with 12 bases between.